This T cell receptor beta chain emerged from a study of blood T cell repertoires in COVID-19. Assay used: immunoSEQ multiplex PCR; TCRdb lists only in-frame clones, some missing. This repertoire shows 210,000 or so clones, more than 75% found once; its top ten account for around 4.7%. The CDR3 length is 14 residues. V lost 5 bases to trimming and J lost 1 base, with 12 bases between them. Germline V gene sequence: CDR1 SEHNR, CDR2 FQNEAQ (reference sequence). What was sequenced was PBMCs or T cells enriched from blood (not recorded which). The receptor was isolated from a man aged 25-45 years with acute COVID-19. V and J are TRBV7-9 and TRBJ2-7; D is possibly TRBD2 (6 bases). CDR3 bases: TGTGCCAGCAGCCTCCGTAGCGGTTCCTACGAGCAGTACTTC. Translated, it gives CASSLRSGSYEQYF. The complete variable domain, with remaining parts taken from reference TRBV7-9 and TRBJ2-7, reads DTGVSQNPRHKITKRGQNVTFRCDPISEHNRLYWYRQTLGQGPEFLTYFQNEAQLEKSRLLSDRFSAERPKGSFSTLEIQRTEQGDSAMYLCASSLRSGSYEQYFGPGTRLTVT.